This T cell receptor (beta chain) was profiled in a study of blood T cell repertoires in COVID-19. Study context: COVID-19 samples, acute and convalescent, were from the United States, Italy and Spain. Nucleic acid was either cDNA or gDNA, and it came from T cells, B-cell-depleted T cells, or PBMCs.

As processed by the authors: Nucleated cell counts were estimated from reference gene primer amplification. Sequencing was performed with immunoSEQ multiplex PCR; in TCRdb, only in-frame clones are kept and a portion is missing. D and trimming come from the DNA, and the V and J calls and clone size come from that table. Of approximately 240,000 clones listed, more than 80% are singletons. V shed 8 bases and J 7 bases; nucleotides not matched to a gene: 16. Germline CDR1 is SNHLY and CDR2 is FYNNEI. This CDR3 comprises 15 residues. The chain recombines TRBV2 with TRBJ1-2; 7 nucleotides align to TRBD1. The TCR originated in a woman aged 25 to 39 with COVID-19, enrolled during active disease. The sample taken for sequencing was peripheral blood. The CDR3 loop reads CASREGRGRSIGYTF. Here the CDR3 DNA reads TGTGCCAGCCGGGAAGGCAGGGGGAGATCTATTGGCTACACCTTC.